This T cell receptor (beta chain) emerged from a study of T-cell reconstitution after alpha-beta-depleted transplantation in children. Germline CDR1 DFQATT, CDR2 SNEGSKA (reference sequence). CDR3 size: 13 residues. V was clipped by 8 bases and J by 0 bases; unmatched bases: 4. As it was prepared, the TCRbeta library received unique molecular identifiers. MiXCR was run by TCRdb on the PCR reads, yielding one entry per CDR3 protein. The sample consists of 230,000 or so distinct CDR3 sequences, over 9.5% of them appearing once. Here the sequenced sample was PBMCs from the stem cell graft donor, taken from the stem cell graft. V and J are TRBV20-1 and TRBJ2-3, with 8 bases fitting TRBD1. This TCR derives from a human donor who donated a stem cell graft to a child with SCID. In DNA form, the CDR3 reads TGCAGTAAGACAGGGGCCAGCACAGATACGCAGTATTTT. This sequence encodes CSKTGASTDTQYF.